A single sample is the source of the 5 T cell receptor beta chains below, sequenced in a study of identical twins listed by TCRdb under 2016. The library was obtained by 5' RACE. TCRdb names Illumina HiSeq 2000 as the instrument used. TCRdb trimmed the raw reads at Q25, called clones with MiXCR and kept productive beta chains. Entries that share a CDR3 protein sequence are merged under the most common genes and DNA. Here the sample has 1.5 million to 2 million distinct CDR3 sequences; roughly 35% occur a single time. The ten largest make up more than 0.25% of the sample. The sequenced sample was cord blood. The receptors shown here come from a newborn girl in good health.

CDR3 in amino acids: CAISTGPHYGYTF. DNA of the CDR3: TGTGCCATCAGTACCGGGCCCCACTATGGCTACACCTTC. The V call is TRBV10-3, the J call TRBJ1-2; no definite D call. In germline, CDR1 is ENHRY, CDR2 SYGVKD. V was trimmed by 5 bases and J by 3 bases, leaving 10 bases between them. The CDR3 loop spans 13 amino acids.

This clonotype has at least ten counts. This chain connects TRBV10-3 to TRBJ2-3; 8 positions agree with TRBD1. V shed 9 bases and J 1 base; nucleotides not matched to a gene: 3. CDR3 size: 13 residues. The germline gives CDR1 ENHRY, CDR2 SYGVKD. CDR3 region: CAISTGGTDTQYF. DNA of the CDR3: TGTGCCATTTCGACAGGGGGCACAGATACGCAGTATTTT.

Note on this clonotype: This may come from a read error, since a much larger clone is one base off. The genes are TRBV28 and TRBJ1-2; D not resolved. This CDR3 region has 12 residues. The ends were cut back, 2 bases at V and 3 bases at J, with 4 bases in the middle. The germline V gene has CDR1 MDHEN and CDR2 SYDVKM. The CDR3 DNA is TGTGCCAGCAGTTTAGTTCACTATGGCTACACCTTC. This sequence encodes CASSLVHYGYTF.

V gene TRBV5-1 combines with J gene TRBJ2-4; D tentatively reads TRBD1 or TRBD2 (6 bases each). The CDR3 extends over 17 amino acids. CDR1 and CDR2 from the germline V gene are SGHRS and YFSETQ. Trimming left V 8 bases short and J 6 bases short, with 27 bases between. The CDR3 region is CASHYLGGQPRINIQYF. CDR3 coding DNA: TGCGCCAGTCACTACCTGGGGGGCCAACCGCGAATAAACATTCAGTACTTC.

Note on this clonotype: A much larger clone sits a single nucleotide away, making a read error possible. The V gene is TRBV6-6, the J gene TRBJ1-1; D is unresolved. Per germline, CDR1 MNHNY and CDR2 SVGAGI (reference sequence). V dropped 2 bases and J dropped 6 bases, with 1 base sitting between them. This CDR3 is 10 amino acids long. The CDR3 spells CASSYPEAFF. The CDR3 DNA is TGTGCCAGCAGTTACCCTGAAGCTTTCTTT.